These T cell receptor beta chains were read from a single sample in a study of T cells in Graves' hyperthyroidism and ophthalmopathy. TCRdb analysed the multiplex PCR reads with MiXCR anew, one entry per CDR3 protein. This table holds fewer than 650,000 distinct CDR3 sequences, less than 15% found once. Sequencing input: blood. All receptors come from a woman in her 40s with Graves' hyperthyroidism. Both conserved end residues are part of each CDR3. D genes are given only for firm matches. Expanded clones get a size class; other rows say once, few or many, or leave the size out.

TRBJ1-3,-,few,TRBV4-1,TGCGCCAGCAGCCTTTGGACGCCAAGCTCTGGAAACACCATATATTTT,CASSLWTPSSGNTIYF
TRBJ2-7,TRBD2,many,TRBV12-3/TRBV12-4,TGTGCCAGCAGCGTAGCGGGGGCCTACGAGCAGTACTTC,CASSVAGAYEQYF
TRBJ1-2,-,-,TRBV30,TGTGCCTGGAGTTTGGTGGGGGATCTTGGCTACACCTTC,CAWSLVGDLGYTF
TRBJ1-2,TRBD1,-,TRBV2,TGTGCCAGCAGCCGACAGGGGGCCAACAGTGGCTACACCTTC,CASSRQGANSGYTF
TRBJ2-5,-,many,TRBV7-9,TGTGCCAGCATTCTAATGGGACAAGAGGAGACCCAGTACTTC,CASILMGQEETQYF
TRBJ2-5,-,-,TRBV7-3,TGTGCTAGCAGCTTTGACGGGAACCAAGAGGCCCAGTACTTC,CASSFDGNQEAQYF
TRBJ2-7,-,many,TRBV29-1,TGCAGCGTCGAATCCGCCTACGAGCAGTACTTC,CSVESAYEQYF
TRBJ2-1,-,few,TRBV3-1,TGTGCCAGCAGCCAAGATGCCAGCAATCACTACAATGAGCAGTTCTTC,CASSQDASNHYNEQFF
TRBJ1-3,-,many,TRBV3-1,TGTGCCAGCAGCCAAGATATTCGATTTCTAAGCTCTGGAAACACCATATATTTT,CASSQDIRFLSSGNTIYF
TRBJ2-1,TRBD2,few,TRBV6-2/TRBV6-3,TGTGCCAGCAGCCCTAGCGGGAGTTTTGAGCAGTTCTTC,CASSPSGSFEQFF
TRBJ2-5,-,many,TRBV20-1,TGCAGTGCTAGAGATGCCCTCAGGACGAAACAAGAGACCCAGTACTTC,CSARDALRTKQETQYF
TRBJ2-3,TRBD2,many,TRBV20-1,TGCAGTGCTAGTCCCGGGACTAGCTGGGGCACAGATACGCAGTATTTT,CSASPGTSWGTDTQYF
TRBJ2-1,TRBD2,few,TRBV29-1,TGCAGCGTTGAAGATCAAGATGGGAGGGAGCCTCGAGAGCAGTTCTTC,CSVEDQDGREPREQFF
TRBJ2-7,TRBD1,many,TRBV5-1,TGCGCCAGCAGCCGGGGACAGGGAATTCTCGAGCAGTACTTC,CASSRGQGILEQYF
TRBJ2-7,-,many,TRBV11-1,TGTGCCAGCAGCTTACTCTTAGGGGAAGAACAGTACTTC,CASSLLLGEEQYF
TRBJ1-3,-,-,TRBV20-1,TGCAGTGCTCTAGGGGACACTGGAAACACCATATATTTT,CSALGDTGNTIYF
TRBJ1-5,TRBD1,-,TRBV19,TGTGCCAGTGAGTCTGGACAGGGGGCCCAGCCCCAGCATTTT,CASESGQGAQPQHF
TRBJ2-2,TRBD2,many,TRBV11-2,TGTGCCAGCAGACTGGGACTAGCGGGAAAGGGGAACACCGGGGAGCTGTTTTTT,CASRLGLAGKGNTGELFF
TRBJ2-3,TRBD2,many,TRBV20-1,TGCAGTGCTAGAAAGGGGACTAGCAGCACAGATACGCAGTATTTT,CSARKGTSSTDTQYF
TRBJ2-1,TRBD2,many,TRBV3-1,TGTGCCAGCAGCCAAGAGGTTAGCGGGAGGATAAATGAGCAGTTCTTC,CASSQEVSGRINEQFF